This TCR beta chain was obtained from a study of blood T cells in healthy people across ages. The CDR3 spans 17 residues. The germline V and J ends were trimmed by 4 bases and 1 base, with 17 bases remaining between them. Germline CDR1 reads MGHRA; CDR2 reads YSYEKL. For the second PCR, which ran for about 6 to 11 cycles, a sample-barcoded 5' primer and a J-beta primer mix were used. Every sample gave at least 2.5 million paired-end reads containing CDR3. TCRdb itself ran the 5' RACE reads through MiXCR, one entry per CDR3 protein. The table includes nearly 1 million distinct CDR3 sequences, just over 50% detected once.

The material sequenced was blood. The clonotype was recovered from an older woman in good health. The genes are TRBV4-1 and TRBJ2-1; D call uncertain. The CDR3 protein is CASSPQRVAYSYNEQFF. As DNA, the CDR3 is TGCGCCAGCAGCCCCCAACGGGTAGCTTATTCCTACAATGAGCAGTTCTTC.